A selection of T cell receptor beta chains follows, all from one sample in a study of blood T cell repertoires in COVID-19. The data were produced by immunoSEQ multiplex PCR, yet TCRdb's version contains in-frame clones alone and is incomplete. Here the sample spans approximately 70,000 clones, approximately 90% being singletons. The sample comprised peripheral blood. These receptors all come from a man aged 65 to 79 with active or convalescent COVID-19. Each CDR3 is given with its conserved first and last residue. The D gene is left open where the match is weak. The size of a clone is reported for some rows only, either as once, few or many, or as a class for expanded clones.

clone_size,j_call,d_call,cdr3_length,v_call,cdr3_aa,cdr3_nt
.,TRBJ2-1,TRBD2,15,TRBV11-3,CASSSSGRGDNEQFF,TGTGCCAGCAGCTCCAGCGGGAGGGGAGACAATGAGCAGTTCTTC
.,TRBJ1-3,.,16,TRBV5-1,CASSLSGRFSGNTIYF,TGCGCCAGCAGCTTGTCGGGTCGTTTCTCTGGAAACACCATATATTTT
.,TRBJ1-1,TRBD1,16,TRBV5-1,CASSSGQGRIGTEAFF,TGCGCCAGCAGCTCAGGACAGGGTAGGATAGGAACTGAAGCTTTCTTT
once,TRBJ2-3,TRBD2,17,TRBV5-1,CASSLPSGRAGTDTQYF,TGCGCCAGCAGCTTACCTAGCGGGAGGGCGGGCACAGATACGCAGTATTTT
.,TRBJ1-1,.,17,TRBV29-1,CSVDGIWQGSRNTEAFF,TGCAGCGTTGATGGGATCTGGCAGGGGTCTCGGAACACTGAAGCTTTCTTT
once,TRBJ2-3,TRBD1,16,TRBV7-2,CASSPHRQGASDTQYF,TGTGCCAGCAGCCCCCACAGGCAGGGGGCCTCAGATACGCAGTATTTT
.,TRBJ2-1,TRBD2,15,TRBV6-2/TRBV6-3,CASSQTSGGLNEQFF,TGTGCCAGCAGCCAGACTAGCGGGGGACTCAATGAGCAGTTCTTC
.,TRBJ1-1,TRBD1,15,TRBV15,CATSRARGLGTEAFF,TGTGCCACCAGCAGAGCAAGGGGGCTGGGGACTGAAGCTTTCTTT
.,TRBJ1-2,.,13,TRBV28,CASSLNFNYGYTF,TGTGCCAGCAGCCTTAATTTCAACTATGGCTACACCTTC
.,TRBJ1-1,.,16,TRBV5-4,CASSSGADRLNTEAFF,TGTGCCAGCAGCTCCGGGGCTGACAGGCTGAACACTGAAGCTTTCTTT
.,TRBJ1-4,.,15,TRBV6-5,CASREQGSGNEKLFF,TGTGCCAGCAGGGAGCAGGGTTCGGGTAATGAAAAACTGTTTTTT
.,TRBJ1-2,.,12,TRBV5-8,CASSLDLSGYTF,TGTGCCAGCAGCTTGGACCTGAGCGGCTACACCTTC
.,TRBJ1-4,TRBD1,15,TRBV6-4,CASSPGQGPGEKLFF,TGTGCCAGCAGCCCTGGACAGGGCCCCGGGGAAAAACTGTTTTTT
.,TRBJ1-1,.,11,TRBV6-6,CASGVSTEAFF,TGTGCCAGCGGAGTGTCCACTGAAGCTTTCTTT
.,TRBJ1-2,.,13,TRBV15,CATSKDRNYGYTF,TGTGCCACCAGCAAAGACAGGAACTATGGCTACACCTTC
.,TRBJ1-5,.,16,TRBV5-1,CASSLVSGKHNQPQHF,TGCGCCAGCAGCTTGGTTTCGGGGAAGCACAATCAGCCCCAGCATTTT
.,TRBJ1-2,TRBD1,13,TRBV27,CASRGPGGYGYTF,TGTGCCAGCAGGGGACCAGGGGGTTATGGCTACACCTTC
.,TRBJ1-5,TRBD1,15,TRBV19,CASSEGQAPNQPQHF,TGTGCCAGTAGTGAGGGACAGGCGCCGAATCAGCCCCAGCATTTT
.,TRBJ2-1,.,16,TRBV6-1,CASSEIPLSSYNEQFF,TGTGCCAGCAGTGAAATCCCCTTGAGCTCCTACAATGAGCAGTTCTTC
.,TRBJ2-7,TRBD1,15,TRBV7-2,CASSRDRGFAYEQYF,TGTGCCAGCAGCAGGGACAGGGGATTCGCCTACGAGCAGTACTTC
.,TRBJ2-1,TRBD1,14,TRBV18,CASSLGRGLNEQFF,TGTGCCAGCTCCTTGGGCAGGGGGCTCAATGAGCAGTTCTTC
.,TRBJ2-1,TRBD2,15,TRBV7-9,CASSARGPGGSEQFF,TGTGCCAGCAGCGCCCGGGGCCCGGGGGGGTCTGAGCAGTTCTTC
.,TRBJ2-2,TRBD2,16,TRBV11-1,CASSRLAGIGTGELFF,TGTGCCAGCAGCCGACTAGCGGGTATCGGCACCGGGGAGCTGTTTTTT
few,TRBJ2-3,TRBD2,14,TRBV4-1,CASSQVGAGGLGYF,TGCGCCAGCAGCCAAGTGGGAGCCGGGGGACTAGGGTATTTT
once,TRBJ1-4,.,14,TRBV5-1,CASSFAGLNEKLFF,TGCGCCAGCAGCTTCGCAGGGCTTAATGAAAAACTGTTTTTT
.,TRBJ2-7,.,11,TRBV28,CASSLQGNKYF,TGTGCCAGCAGTTTACAGGGAAACAAGTACTTC
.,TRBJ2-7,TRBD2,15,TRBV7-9,CASSLGLAGPYEQYF,TGTGCCAGCAGCTTAGGACTAGCGGGACCCTACGAGCAGTACTTC
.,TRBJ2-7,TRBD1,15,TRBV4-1,CASSLHRDSSYEQYF,TGCGCCAGCAGCCTTCACCGGGACAGCTCCTACGAGCAGTACTTC
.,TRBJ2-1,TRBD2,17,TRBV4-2,CASSQAVGPSGSDEQFF,TGTGCCAGCAGCCAAGCAGTGGGGCCTAGCGGGAGCGATGAGCAGTTCTTC
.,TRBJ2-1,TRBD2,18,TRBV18,CASSPGTSGSGAYNEQFF,TGTGCCAGCTCACCAGGGACTAGCGGGAGTGGGGCCTACAATGAGCAGTTCTTC
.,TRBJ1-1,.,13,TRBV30,CAWSADLNTEAFF,TGTGCCTGGAGTGCGGACTTGAACACTGAAGCTTTCTTT
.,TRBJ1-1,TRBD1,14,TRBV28,CASTSRGRDTEAFF,TGTGCCAGCACCTCCAGGGGGCGGGACACTGAAGCTTTCTTT
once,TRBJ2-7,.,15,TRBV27,CASSFSGEESYEQYF,TGTGCCAGCAGTTTTTCGGGGGAGGAAAGCTACGAGCAGTACTTC
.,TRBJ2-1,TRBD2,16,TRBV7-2,CASSHGTSGAYNEQFF,TGTGCCAGCAGTCATGGGACTAGCGGGGCCTACAATGAGCAGTTCTTC
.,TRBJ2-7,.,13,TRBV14,CASSRGQINEQYF,TGTGCCAGCAGCCGCGGACAGATAAACGAGCAGTACTTC
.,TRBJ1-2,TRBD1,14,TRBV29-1,CSATPGTGNYGYTF,TGCAGCGCAACCCCCGGGACAGGGAACTATGGCTACACCTTC
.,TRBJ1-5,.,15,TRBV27,CASSFLQGGNQPQHF,TGTGCCAGCAGTTTTTTACAGGGCGGAAATCAGCCCCAGCATTTT
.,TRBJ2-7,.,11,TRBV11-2,CASSQAYEQYF,TGTGCCAGCAGCCAAGCGTACGAGCAGTACTTC
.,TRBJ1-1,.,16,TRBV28,CASSLGQSSMNTEAFF,TGTGCCAGCAGTTTAGGACAGTCGAGTATGAACACTGAAGCTTTCTTT
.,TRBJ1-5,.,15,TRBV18,CASSPRRASNQPQHF,TGTGCCAGCTCACCAAGGCGGGCCTCCAATCAGCCCCAGCATTTT
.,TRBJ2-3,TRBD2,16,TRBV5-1,CASSFRFSGGTDTQYF,TGCGCCAGCAGCTTTAGATTTAGCGGGGGCACAGATACGCAGTATTTT
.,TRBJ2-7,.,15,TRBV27,CASRPPGTFAYEQYF,TGTGCCAGCAGGCCACCCGGGACTTTTGCCTACGAGCAGTACTTC
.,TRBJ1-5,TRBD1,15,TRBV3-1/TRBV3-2,CASSQDQGDLQPQHF,TGTGCCAGCAGCCAAGACCAGGGGGATCTCCAGCCCCAGCATTTT
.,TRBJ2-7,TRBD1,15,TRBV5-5,CASRIETGSFYEQYF,TGTGCCAGCAGAATCGAGACAGGGTCCTTCTACGAGCAGTACTTC
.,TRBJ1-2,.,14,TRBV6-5,CASSYQGTNYGYTF,TGTGCCAGCAGTTATCAGGGGACTAACTATGGCTACACCTTC
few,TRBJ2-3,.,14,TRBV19,CASSTRIITDTQYF,TGTGCCAGTAGTACCAGAATAATCACAGATACGCAGTATTTT
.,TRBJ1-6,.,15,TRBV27,CASRSPDGKISPLHF,TGTGCCAGCAGATCCCCCGACGGGAAGATCTCACCCCTCCACTTT
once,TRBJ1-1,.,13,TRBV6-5,CASSYSGYTEAFF,TGTGCCAGCAGTTACTCGGGCTACACTGAAGCTTTCTTT
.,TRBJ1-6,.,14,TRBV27,CASPRGVGSSPLHF,TGTGCCAGCCCCCGGGGGGTAGGGAGTTCACCCCTCCACTTT
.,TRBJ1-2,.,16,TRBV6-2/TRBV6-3,CASSYSPPTGSHGYTF,TGTGCCAGCAGTTACTCCCCCCCGACGGGTAGCCATGGCTACACCTTC
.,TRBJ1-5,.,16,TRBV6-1,CASSETTGSSNQPQHF,TGTGCCAGCAGTGAAACAACAGGGAGCAGCAATCAGCCCCAGCATTTT
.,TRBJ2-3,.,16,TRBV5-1,CASTPGGTQGTDTQYF,TGCGCCAGCACACCTGGGGGCACTCAAGGCACAGATACGCAGTATTTT